Listed here are 10 T cell receptor beta chains from one sample, sequenced in a study of post-analysis software for immune sequencing data. The study, taken as a whole, reports: Included in a set of four or five TRBV segments more frequent in patients than controls were TRBV5-6, TRBV5-1 and TRBV20-1.

These receptors lack a known antigen. Presence of unique molecular identifiers characterized the TCR beta cDNA libraries. From the PCR reads, TCRdb called clonotypes with MiXCR, one entry per CDR3 protein. The table lists roughly 540,000 distinct CDR3 sequences, roughly 34% of them singletons. The sample comprised blood. These receptors all stem from a girl under 18 with multiple sclerosis.

About this clonotype itself: A read error may produce the germline difference seen at one junction end. The V call is TRBV5-1, the J call TRBJ1-2; 10 bases fit TRBD1. Germline-derived CDR1 and CDR2 are SGHRS and YFSETQ. This CDR3 comprises 14 residues. In DNA form, the CDR3 reads TGCGCCAGCAGCTTGTGGGACAGGGGTGGTGGCTACACTTTC. Its protein product is CASSLWDRGGGYTF.

This clonotype was counted only a few times. CDR3 amino acids: CSARDRLGQWNTEAFF. The CDR3 bases are TGCAGTGCTAGAGATAGGTTAGGACAGTGGAACACTGAAGCTTTCTTT. The chain links TRBV20-1 to TRBJ1-1, with D perhaps TRBD1 (6 bases). This CDR3 is built from 16 residues. V was clipped by 0 bases and J by 1 base, with 15 bases between them. The germline V gene has CDR1 DFQATT and CDR2 SNEGSKA (reference sequence).

This rearrangement joins TRBV6-4 to TRBJ2-1; a possible D gene is TRBD1 (6 bases). V gave up 4 bases and J gave up 8 bases, with 15 bases separating them. Germline V gene lookup returns CDR1 MRHNA and CDR2 SNTAGT. The CDR3 spans 14 residues. The CDR3 DNA is TGTGCCAGCAGTGCCTCCGAGGGGGTCGATGAGCAGTTCTTC. Amino acids: CASSASEGVDEQFF.

The chain uses TRBV5-1 and TRBJ1-4; D is uncertain. The CDR3 consists of 15 residues. From germline, CDR1 is SGHRS and CDR2 YFSETQ. V was trimmed by 1 base and J by 0 bases, leaving 7 bases between them. The CDR3 protein is CASSLFGTTNEKLFF. The CDR3 coding sequence is TGCGCCAGCAGCTTGTTCGGGACAACTAATGAAAAACTGTTTTTT.

This chain connects TRBV29-1 to TRBJ1-2; TRBD1 matches 8 bases. The CDR3 contains 13 residues. The germline CDR1 and CDR2 sequences are SQVTM and ANQGSEA. The trim removed 7 bases at V and 2 bases at J, leaving 6 bases unmatched. In DNA form, the CDR3 reads TGCAGCGCCTGGACAGGGCTAAACTATGGCTACACCTTC. Translated: CSAWTGLNYGYTF.

The rearrangement uses TRBV10-3 and TRBJ1-2; tentative D call: TRBD1 (6 bases). V was shortened by 2 bases and J by 8 bases, with 15 bases between the two germline ends. CDR1 is ENHRY and CDR2 is SYGVKD in the germline V gene. The CDR3 spans 14 residues. The CDR3 region has the DNA TGTGCCATCAGTGAGCAGGGGCCAGTCGGGGGCTACACCTTC. Amino acid sequence: CAISEQGPVGGYTF.

This clonotype was picked up a small number of times. This chain joins TRBV9 and TRBJ2-3, with 8 bases identical to TRBD2. The V and J ends lost 3 bases and 2 bases, in that order; junction bases with no gene match: 8. In germline, CDR1 is SGDLS, CDR2 YYNGEE. CDR3 size: 16 residues. CDR3 in DNA: TGTGCCAGCAGCGCCCGGGGGGGCCGGAACACAGATACGCAGTATTTT. This encodes CASSARGGRNTDTQYF.

V and J are TRBV15 and TRBJ1-3; D might be TRBD1 (6 bases). V was clipped by 7 bases and J by 0 bases, with 10 bases between them. Germline V gene lookup returns CDR1 LNHNV and CDR2 YYDKDF (reference sequence). CDR3 length: 14 residues. CDR3 in amino acids: CATTRGTSGNTIYF. CDR3 coding DNA: TGTGCCACCACCAGGGGAACCTCTGGAAACACCATATATTTT.

This clonotype was picked up a small number of times. V usage is TRBV6-6 and J usage is TRBJ2-5; D may be TRBD2 (6 bases). There are 14 residues in the CDR3. Germline-derived CDR1 and CDR2 are MNHNY and SVGAGI (reference sequence). The V end lost 6 bases, the J end lost 4 bases, and 15 bases lay between the germline ends. CDR3 sequence reads: CASSRGTLGETQYF. CDR3 sequence (DNA): TGTGCCAGCAGCCGCGGGACTCTCGGAGAGACCCAGTACTTC.

The rearrangement uses TRBV7-2 and TRBJ2-3; 8 bases are a match to TRBD1. J was trimmed by 0 bases and V by 5 bases; bases with no gene match: 7. The CDR3 runs 16 residues. In germline, CDR1 is SGHTA, CDR2 FQGNSA. CDR3 in amino acids: CASSEYRGVSTDTQYF. The CDR3 coding sequence is TGTGCCAGCAGCGAATACAGGGGGGTTAGCACAGATACGCAGTATTTT.